Presented here are 9 T cell receptor beta chains from one specimen sequenced in a study of cytomegalovirus exposure and HLA in healthy donors. It was with 60 Vbeta and 13 Jbeta primers that the PCR ran. Only in-frame clones appear in the TCRdb table, and some are missing; sequencing was by immunoSEQ multiplex PCR. The sample holds roughly 130,000 clones, more than 75% seen once. The sample was PBMCs. These receptors all stem from a man between 35 and 55 years old in good health and CMV-seronegative.

This clone was observed a single time. The chain has TRBV18 and TRBJ1-2; D is perhaps TRBD1 (5 bases). This CDR3 contains 15 residues. Trimming shortened V by 7 bases and J by 1 base, and 16 bases separated the two germline ends. Germline values: CDR1 KGHSH, CDR2 LQKENI. This CDR3 reads CASFIKETDNYGYTF. CDR3 bases: TGTGCCAGCTTTATAAAGGAGACAGATAACTATGGCTACACCTTC.

V usage is TRBV6-4 and J usage is TRBJ2-1; 11 nucleotides agree with TRBD2. V trimming: 4 bases; J trimming: 5 bases; junction bases outside the gene matches: 7. Germline V gene data show CDR1 as MRHNA and CDR2 as SNTAGT. This CDR3 has 16 residues. This CDR3 reads CASSVQGLAGNNEQFF. In nucleotides, the CDR3 is TGTGCCAGCAGTGTCCAAGGACTAGCGGGCAACAATGAGCAGTTCTTC.

This clone was picked up a small number of times. The rearrangement links TRBV18 to TRBJ1-2; no clear D. Trimming stripped 3 bases from V and 2 bases from J, with 7 bases between. The V gene's germline CDR1 is KGHSH and CDR2 LQKENI. The CDR3 is 13 residues long. CDR3 sequence reads: CASSPGENYGYTF. CDR3 in DNA: TGTGCCAGCTCACCGGGAGAGAACTATGGCTACACCTTC.

The chain uses TRBV6-5 and TRBJ1-2; TRBD1 aligns across 7 bases. Germline V CDR1 and CDR2: MNHEY, SVGAGI. After removal of 5 bases from V and 3 bases from J, the junction contained 9 bases not matched to a gene. The CDR3 length is 15 residues. The CDR3 DNA is TGTGCCAGCAGTGGCTTGACAGGGTTTGACTATGGCTACACCTTC. This translates into CASSGLTGFDYGYTF.

Turning to this clone: The junction departs from germline at one end; a sequencing error may be responsible. The V call is TRBV4-2, the J call TRBJ2-2; 14 bases line up with TRBD2. The length of the CDR3 is 19 residues. Germline lookup yields CDR1 LGHNA and CDR2 YNFKEQ. CDR3 protein: CTSSQGTSGSWTNTGELFF. The CDR3 region has the DNA TGTACCAGCAGCCAGGGGACTAGCGGGAGTTGGACGAACACCGGGGAGCTGTTTTTT.

This clone came up once. The CDR3 DNA reads TGTGCCAGCAGTTGGACAGGGCCCTACACTGAAGCTTTCTTT. Translation: CASSWTGPYTEAFF. J is TRBJ1-1 and V is TRBV5-8; 8 nucleotides agree with TRBD1. The ends lost 5 bases at V and 3 bases at J; junction bases unmatched: 6. The CDR3 contains 14 residues. Germline CDR1 reads SGHTS; CDR2 reads YDEGEE.

For this clone: The identical CDR3 is also encoded by other nucleotide sequences in the sample. The rearrangement links TRBV5-6 to TRBJ1-4, with a tentative D call TRBD1 (5 bases). This CDR3 is 14 amino acids long. The ends were cut back, 3 bases at V and 10 bases at J, with 16 bases in the middle. Germline V gives CDR1 SGHDT, CDR2 YYEEEE. The CDR3 sequence: CASSWDSQGGKLFF. In DNA form, the CDR3 reads TGTGCCAGCAGCTGGGACTCCCAAGGAGGAAAACTGTTTTTT.

This clone was recorded once. V is TRBV2 and J is TRBJ2-3; D is possibly TRBD2 (5 bases). This CDR3 is built from 14 residues. CDR1 SNHLY and CDR2 FYNNEI come from the germline V gene. Trimming removed 3 bases from V and 3 bases from J, with 10 bases in between. The CDR3 bases are TGTGCCAGCAGTGACCTCCGGGGTACAGATACGCAGTATTTT. Translating gives CASSDLRGTDTQYF.

This clone has only one observation. CDR3 protein: CASSLGAQGSYNSPLHF. CDR3 coding DNA: TGTGCCAGCAGCTTGGGGGCTCAGGGGAGCTATAATTCACCCCTCCACTTT. This chain uses TRBV5-4 with TRBJ1-6; D may be TRBD1 (6 bases). The length of the CDR3 is 17 residues. The germline gives CDR1 SGHNT, CDR2 YYREEE (reference sequence). Trimming pared 0 bases from V and 3 bases from J, leaving 13 bases between.